This TCR beta chain was recorded in a study of long-term antiretroviral therapy in people with HIV. At survey level, the immunoSEQ assay was run in its v3.0 version. Only in-frame clones appear in the TCRdb table, and some are missing; sequencing was by immunoSEQ multiplex PCR. The table lists more than 20,000 clones, around 83% of them singletons. With respect to this clone: As yet, its antigen is unknown.

Broader study findings: Collection of the blood, which took place between about 2003 and 2018, possibly occurred under older ART regimens. In HIV, the repertoires covered a tighter span of CDR3 lengths than in controls.

PBMC samples from each donor numbered at least one pre-ART and at least two post-ART. Germline V gives CDR1 MNHEY, CDR2 SVGAGI. With V trimmed by 4 bases and J by 4 bases, 7 bases remained unmatched. The CDR3 is made up of 15 amino acids. The J gene is TRBJ1-2, the V gene TRBV6-5, with 9 bases identical to TRBD1. The starting material was unsorted PBMCs, obtained 0.4 years after starting antiretroviral therapy. The clonotype was recovered from a man in his forties or fifties with HIV. The CDR3 DNA is TGTGCCAGCAGTTCTGGACAGGGGAGGGTCTATGGCTACACCTTC. This encodes CASSSGQGRVYGYTF.